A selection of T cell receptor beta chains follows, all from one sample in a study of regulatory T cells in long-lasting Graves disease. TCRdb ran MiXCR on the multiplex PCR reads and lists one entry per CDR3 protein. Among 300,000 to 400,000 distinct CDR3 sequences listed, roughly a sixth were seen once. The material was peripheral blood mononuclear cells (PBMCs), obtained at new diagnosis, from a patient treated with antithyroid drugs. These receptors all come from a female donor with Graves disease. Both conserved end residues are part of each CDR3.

CDR3aa: CASSLGGTSAYNEQFF
j_gene: TRBJ2-1
v_gene: TRBV7-2

CDR3aa: CASSPFGGPADEQYF
j_gene: TRBJ2-7
v_gene: TRBV5-1

CDR3aa: CAWSSSGRVGTGELFF
j_gene: TRBJ2-2
v_gene: TRBV30

CDR3aa: CSARDIGGSTDTQYF
j_gene: TRBJ2-3
v_gene: TRBV20-1

CDR3aa: CSARDRFSVYEQYF
j_gene: TRBJ2-7
v_gene: TRBV20-1

CDR3aa: CASRLDRGNTEAFF
j_gene: TRBJ1-1
v_gene: TRBV6-2/TRBV6-3

CDR3aa: CASRPYGGTTNEKLFF
j_gene: TRBJ1-4
v_gene: TRBV7-9

CDR3aa: CAWSLTVNTEAFF
j_gene: TRBJ1-1
v_gene: TRBV30

CDR3aa: CASSPRVSGAKAYEQYF
j_gene: TRBJ2-7
v_gene: TRBV7-9

CDR3aa: CAWSVDTQYF
j_gene: TRBJ2-3
v_gene: TRBV30

CDR3aa: CASNRLATYNEQFF
j_gene: TRBJ2-1
v_gene: TRBV2

CDR3aa: CASSFPSSGNYEQYF
j_gene: TRBJ2-7
v_gene: TRBV27

CDR3aa: CASSLRDRVQEQYF
j_gene: TRBJ2-7
v_gene: TRBV7-2

CDR3aa: CSARGIAGDHPKTDTQYF
j_gene: TRBJ2-3
v_gene: TRBV20-1

CDR3aa: CASTFWTGGTGELFF
j_gene: TRBJ2-2
v_gene: TRBV12-3/TRBV12-4

CDR3aa: CAIQKAGEETQYF
j_gene: TRBJ2-5
v_gene: TRBV6-1

CDR3aa: CASIAPGLAGTDTQYF
j_gene: TRBJ2-3
v_gene: TRBV7-2

CDR3aa: CASNLGTSGSSYNEQFF
j_gene: TRBJ2-1
v_gene: TRBV13

CDR3aa: CSVEVGTSGLSYEQYF
j_gene: TRBJ2-7
v_gene: TRBV29-1

CDR3aa: CASSRGLMNTEAFF
j_gene: TRBJ1-1
v_gene: TRBV27

CDR3aa: CASRRGRTPDSTDTQYF
j_gene: TRBJ2-3
v_gene: TRBV4-3

CDR3aa: CASSYSPDTQYF
j_gene: TRBJ2-3
v_gene: TRBV6-9

CDR3aa: CASSSEGVGVNEQFF
j_gene: TRBJ2-1
v_gene: TRBV5-1

CDR3aa: CASNQGTEAFF
j_gene: TRBJ1-1
v_gene: TRBV2

CDR3aa: CASRDYSGSLDTQYF
j_gene: TRBJ2-3
v_gene: TRBV2

CDR3aa: CASSYSGKETQYF
j_gene: TRBJ2-5
v_gene: TRBV6-5

CDR3aa: CASSAGDTGELFF
j_gene: TRBJ2-2
v_gene: TRBV6-1

CDR3aa: CASSEGLAGFYEQYF
j_gene: TRBJ2-7
v_gene: TRBV6-1

CDR3aa: CASSSVVGMSEKLFF
j_gene: TRBJ1-4
v_gene: TRBV5-1